This TCR beta chain was retrieved from a study of cytomegalovirus exposure and HLA in healthy donors. Findings of the study overall: It was only CMV serostatus that was available as immune exposure information.

With regard to this clone: Antigen: not known.

Germline CDR1 LNHDA, CDR2 SQIVND (reference sequence). The germline V and J ends were trimmed by 5 bases and 3 bases, with 14 bases remaining between them. This CDR3 comprises 15 residues. 60 Vbeta and 13 Jbeta primers were used in PCR. Using immunoSEQ multiplex PCR, the repertoire was profiled, and TCRdb retains in-frame clones only, with some absent. The sample lists hundreds of thousands of clones, 82% occurring once. The rearrangement joins TRBV19 to TRBJ1-3, with D perhaps TRBD1 (6 bases). This clonotype was sampled from a man aged 40-55 years in good health and CMV-seropositive. Source material: PBMCs. The CDR3 DNA is TGTGCCAGTAGTCCCTCGGACAGCCTTGGAAACACCATATATTTT. The encoded protein is CASSPSDSLGNTIYF. Filled out from reference TRBV19 and TRBJ1-3, the complete variable domain reads DGGITQSPKYLFRKEGQNVTLSCEQNLNHDAMYWYRQDPGQGLRLIYYSQIVNDFQKGDIAEGYSVSREKKESFPLTVTSAQKNPTAFYLCASSPSDSLGNTIYFGEGSWLTVV.